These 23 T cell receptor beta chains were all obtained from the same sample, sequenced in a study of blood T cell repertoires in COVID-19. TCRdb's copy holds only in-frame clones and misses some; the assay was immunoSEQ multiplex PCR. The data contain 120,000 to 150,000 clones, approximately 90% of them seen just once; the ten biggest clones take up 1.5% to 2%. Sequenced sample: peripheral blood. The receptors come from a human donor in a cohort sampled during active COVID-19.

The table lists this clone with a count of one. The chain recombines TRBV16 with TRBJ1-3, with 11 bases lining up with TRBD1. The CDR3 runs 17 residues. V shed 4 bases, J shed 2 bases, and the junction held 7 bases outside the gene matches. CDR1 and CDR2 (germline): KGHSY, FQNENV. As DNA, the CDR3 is TGTGCCAGCAGCCCCAGGACAGGGGGCGCGACTGGAAACACCATATATTTT. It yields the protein CASSPRTGGATGNTIYF.

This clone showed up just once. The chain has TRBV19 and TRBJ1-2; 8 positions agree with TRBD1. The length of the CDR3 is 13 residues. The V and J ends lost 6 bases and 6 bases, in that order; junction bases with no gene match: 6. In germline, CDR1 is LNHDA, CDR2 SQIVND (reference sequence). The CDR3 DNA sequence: TGTGCCAGTAGCACGGACAGGGATAATGGCTACACCTTC. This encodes CASSTDRDNGYTF. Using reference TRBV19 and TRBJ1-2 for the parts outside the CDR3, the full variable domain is DGGITQSPKYLFRKEGQNVTLSCEQNLNHDAMYWYRQDPGQGLRLIYYSQIVNDFQKGDIAEGYSVSREKKESFPLTVTSAQKNPTAFYLCASSTDRDNGYTFGSGTRLTVV.

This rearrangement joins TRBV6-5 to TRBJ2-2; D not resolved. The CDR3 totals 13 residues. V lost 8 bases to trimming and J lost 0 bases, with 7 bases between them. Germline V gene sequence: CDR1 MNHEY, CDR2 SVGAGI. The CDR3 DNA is TGTGCCAGCGTCCCTACGAACACCGGGGAGCTGTTTTTT. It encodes CASVPTNTGELFF.

The chain's CDR3 is CASSPPEDEQFF. CDR3 sequence (DNA): TGTGCCAGCAGCCCTCCCGAGGATGAGCAGTTCTTC. V gene TRBV7-9 combines with J gene TRBJ2-1, with D hard to call. Per germline, CDR1 SEHNR and CDR2 FQNEAQ (reference sequence). V dropped 5 bases and J dropped 8 bases, with 10 bases sitting between them. This CDR3 comprises 12 residues.

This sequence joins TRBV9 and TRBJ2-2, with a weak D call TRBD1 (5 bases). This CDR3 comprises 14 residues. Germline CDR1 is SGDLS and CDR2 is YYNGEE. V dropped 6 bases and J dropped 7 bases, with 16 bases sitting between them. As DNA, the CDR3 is TGTGCCAGCACCCCTACCACAGGTTACGGGGAGCTGTTTTTT. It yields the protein CASTPTTGYGELFF.

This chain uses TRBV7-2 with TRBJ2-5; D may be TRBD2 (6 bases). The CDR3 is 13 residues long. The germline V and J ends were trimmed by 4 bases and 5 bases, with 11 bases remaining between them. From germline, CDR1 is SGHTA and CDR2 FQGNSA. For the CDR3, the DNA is TGTGCCAGCAGCTCCAGCGGGCGGGAGACCCAGTACTTC. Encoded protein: CASSSSGRETQYF.

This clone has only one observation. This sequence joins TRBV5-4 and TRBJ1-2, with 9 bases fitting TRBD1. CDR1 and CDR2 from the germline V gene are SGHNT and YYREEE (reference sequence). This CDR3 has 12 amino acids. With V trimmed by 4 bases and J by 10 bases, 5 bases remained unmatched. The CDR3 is CASSTGQGDYTF. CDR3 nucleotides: TGTGCCAGCAGCACGGGACAGGGAGACTACACCTTC.

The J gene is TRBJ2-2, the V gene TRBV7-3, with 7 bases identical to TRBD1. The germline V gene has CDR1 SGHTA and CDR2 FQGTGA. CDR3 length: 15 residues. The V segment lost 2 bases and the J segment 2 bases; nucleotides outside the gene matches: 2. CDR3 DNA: TGTGCCAGCAGCTTACGGGACAGAAACACCGGGGAGCTGTTTTTT. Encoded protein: CASSLRDRNTGELFF. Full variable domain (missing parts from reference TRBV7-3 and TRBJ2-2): GAGVSQTPSNKVTEKGKYVELRCDPISGHTALYWYRQSLGQGPEFLIYFQGTGAADDSGLPNDRFFAVRPEGSVSTLKIQRTERGDSAVYLCASSLRDRNTGELFFGEGSRLTVL.

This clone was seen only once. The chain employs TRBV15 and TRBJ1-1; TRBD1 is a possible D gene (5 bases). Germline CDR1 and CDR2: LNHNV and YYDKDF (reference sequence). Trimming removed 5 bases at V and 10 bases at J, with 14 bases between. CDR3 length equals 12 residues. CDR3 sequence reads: CATSPLGEGAFF. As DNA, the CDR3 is TGTGCCACCAGCCCCCTGGGGGAGGGAGCTTTCTTT.

CDR3 sequence: CASSLEDTSYGYTF. CDR3 in DNA: TGTGCCAGCAGCTTGGAGGACACATCCTATGGCTACACCTTC. The chain has TRBV5-6 and TRBJ1-2; the D gene is possibly TRBD1 (5 bases). The CDR3 sequence is 14 residues long. V dropped 0 bases and J dropped 4 bases, with 10 bases sitting between them. Germline CDR1 SGHDT, CDR2 YYEEEE.

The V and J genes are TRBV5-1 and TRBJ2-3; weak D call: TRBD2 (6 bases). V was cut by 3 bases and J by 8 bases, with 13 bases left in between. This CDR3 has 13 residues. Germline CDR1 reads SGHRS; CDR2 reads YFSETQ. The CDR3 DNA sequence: TGCGCCAGCAGCTCAAGCGGGCTCCGTACGCAGTATTTT. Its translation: CASSSSGLRTQYF.

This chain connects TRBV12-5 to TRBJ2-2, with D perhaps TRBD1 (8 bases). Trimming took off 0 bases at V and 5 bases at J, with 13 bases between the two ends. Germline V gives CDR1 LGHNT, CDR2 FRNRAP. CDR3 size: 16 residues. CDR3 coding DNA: TGTGCTAGTGGTTTGGTCGACAGGGGAGGGACCGGGGAGCTGTTTTTT. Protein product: CASGLVDRGGTGELFF.

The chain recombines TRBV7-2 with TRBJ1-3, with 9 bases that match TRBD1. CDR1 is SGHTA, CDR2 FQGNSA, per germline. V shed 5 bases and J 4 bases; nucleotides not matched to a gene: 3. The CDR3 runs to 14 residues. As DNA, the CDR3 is TGTGCCAGCAGCGAGACAGGGGGGGGAAACACCATATATTTT. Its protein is CASSETGGGNTIYF.

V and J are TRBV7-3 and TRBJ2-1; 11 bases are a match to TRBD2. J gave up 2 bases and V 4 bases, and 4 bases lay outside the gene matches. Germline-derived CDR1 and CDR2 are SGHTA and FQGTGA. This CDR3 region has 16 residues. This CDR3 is CASSSLAGGPYNEQFF. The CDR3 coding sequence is TGTGCCAGCAGCTCCCTAGCGGGGGGCCCCTACAATGAGCAGTTCTTC.

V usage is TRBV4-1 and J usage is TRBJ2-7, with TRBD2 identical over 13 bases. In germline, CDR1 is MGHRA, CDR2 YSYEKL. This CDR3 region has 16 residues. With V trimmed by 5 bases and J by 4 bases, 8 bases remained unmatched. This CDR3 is CASSFRLAGGLYEQYF. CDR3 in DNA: TGCGCCAGCAGCTTCCGACTAGCGGGGGGATTATACGAGCAGTACTTC.

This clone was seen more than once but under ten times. CDR3 region: CASSRTGGSNQPQHF. In DNA, the CDR3 is TGTGCCAGCAGTCGGACAGGGGGAAGCAATCAGCCCCAGCATTTT. The gene calls are TRBV3-1 (or the pseudogene TRBV3-2) and TRBJ1-5; 10 bases are a match to TRBD1. The CDR3 has 15 amino acids. Trimming removed 6 bases from V and 1 base from J; junction bases left unmatched: 3. Germline V gene lookup returns CDR1 LGHDT and CDR2 YNNKEL (reference sequence).

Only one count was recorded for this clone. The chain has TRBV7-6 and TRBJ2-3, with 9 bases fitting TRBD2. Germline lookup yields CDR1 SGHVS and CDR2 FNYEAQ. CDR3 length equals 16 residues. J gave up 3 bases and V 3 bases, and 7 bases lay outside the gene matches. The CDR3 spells CASSFGTSKTTDTQYF. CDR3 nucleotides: TGTGCCAGCAGCTTCGGGACTAGCAAAACGACAGATACGCAGTATTTT.

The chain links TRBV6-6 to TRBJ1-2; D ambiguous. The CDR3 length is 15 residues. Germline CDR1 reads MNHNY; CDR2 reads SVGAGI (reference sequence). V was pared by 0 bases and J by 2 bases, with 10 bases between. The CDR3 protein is CASSYSLTGNYGYTF. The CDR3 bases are TGTGCCAGCAGTTACTCGCTGACGGGGAACTATGGCTACACCTTC.

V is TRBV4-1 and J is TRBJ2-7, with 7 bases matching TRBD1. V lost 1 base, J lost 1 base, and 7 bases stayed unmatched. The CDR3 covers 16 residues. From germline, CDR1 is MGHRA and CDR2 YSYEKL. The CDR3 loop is CASSQAAQGISYEQYF. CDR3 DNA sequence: TGCGCCAGCAGCCAAGCGGCACAGGGGATATCCTACGAGCAGTACTTC.

CDR3 sequence: CASSSPGGRYNEQFF. The CDR3 DNA reads TGTGCCAGCAGTTCCCCAGGGGGCCGATACAATGAGCAGTTCTTC. The V and J genes are TRBV28 and TRBJ2-1; 8 nucleotides align to TRBD1. CDR3 length: 15 amino acids. Trimming removed 4 bases from V and 4 bases from J; junction bases left unmatched: 6. Per germline, CDR1 MDHEN and CDR2 SYDVKM.

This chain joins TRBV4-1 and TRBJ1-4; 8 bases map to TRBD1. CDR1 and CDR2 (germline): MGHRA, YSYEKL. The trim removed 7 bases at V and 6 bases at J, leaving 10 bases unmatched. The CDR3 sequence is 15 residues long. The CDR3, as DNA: TGCGCCAGCAAGACCGGGACAGGAAATTATGAAAAACTGTTTTTT. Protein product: CASKTGTGNYEKLFF.

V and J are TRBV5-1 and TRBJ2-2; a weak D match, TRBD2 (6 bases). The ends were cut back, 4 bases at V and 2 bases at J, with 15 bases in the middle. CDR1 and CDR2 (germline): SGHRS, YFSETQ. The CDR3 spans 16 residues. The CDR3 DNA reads TGCGCCAGCAGCCCGCGGGGAGGACCTAACACCGGGGAGCTGTTTTTT. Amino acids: CASSPRGGPNTGELFF.

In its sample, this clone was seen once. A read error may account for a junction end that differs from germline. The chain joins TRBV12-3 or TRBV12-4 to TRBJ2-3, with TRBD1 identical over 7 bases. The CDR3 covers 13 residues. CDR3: CASSFSPRDSLSF. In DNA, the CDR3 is TGTGCCAGCAGTTTCTCTCCCCGGGACAGTCTGTCTTTT.